The 2 T cell receptor beta chains presented below share a single source sample, sequenced in a study of control samples from healthy donors and cancer patients. TCRdb's table, derived via immunoSEQ multiplex PCR, lists solely in-frame clones and lacks some. The profile covers tens of thousands of clones, with approximately 91% appearing a single time and about an eighth taken by the ten largest. The material sequenced was PBMCs. These receptor sequences come from a man in his fifties with lung cancer.

V usage is TRBV6-4 and J usage is TRBJ2-1, with D uncertain. The V gene lost 5 bases and the J gene lost 1 base, with 12 bases spanning the gap. Germline V gene data show CDR1 as MRHNA and CDR2 as SNTAGT. CDR3 length equals 15 residues. CDR3 bases: TGTGCCAGCAGTAGTTCGGCGGATTCCTACAATGAGCAGTTCTTC. Translated: CASSSSADSYNEQFF.

The genes are TRBV10-3 and TRBJ2-3; 10 bases fit TRBD2. The CDR3 sequence is 17 residues long. Germline values: CDR1 ENHRY, CDR2 SYGVKD. J gave up 2 bases and V 3 bases, and 8 bases lay outside the gene matches. The CDR3 sequence: CAISDAASGGLTDTQYF. The CDR3 region has the DNA TGTGCCATCAGTGATGCGGCTAGCGGGGGCCTCACAGATACGCAGTATTTT.